Listed below are T cell receptor beta chains from one sample, sequenced in a study of vaccination effects on CD4 cells after COVID-19. Clones were sequenced by immunoSEQ multiplex PCR, and TCRdb holds only the in-frame ones, with some missing. The table includes about 26,000 clones, roughly 74% detected once. These TCRs' antigens remain unknown. The sequences come from CD4+ T cells from PBMCs cultured with HCoV-NL63 spike peptides, collected before COVID-19 vaccination. The receptors derive from a human donor who had a prior SARS-CoV-2 infection. Each CDR3 is given with its conserved first and last residue. Each record gives: V gene, J gene, clone size, CDR3 protein. Clone sizes are given selectively: once, few, many, or a class where the clone is expanded.

V: TRBV3-1/TRBV3-2
J: TRBJ2-7
size: NA
CDR3: CASSQGYRAYEQYF

V: TRBV11-2
J: TRBJ2-7
size: NA
CDR3: CASSSDRESEQYF

V: TRBV15
J: TRBJ2-5
size: medium-sized
CDR3: CATSRARRGPQETQYF

V: TRBV24-1
J: TRBJ2-3
size: few
CDR3: CATQTRESTDTQYF

V: TRBV3-1/TRBV3-2
J: TRBJ2-7
size: NA
CDR3: CASRRQGSYEQYF

V: TRBV18
J: TRBJ2-5
size: NA
CDR3: CASSQGQQETQYF

V: TRBV9
J: TRBJ2-5
size: once
CDR3: CASSPGLAGVHQETQYF

V: TRBV28
J: TRBJ2-2
size: NA
CDR3: CASKAGAYTGELFF

V: TRBV3-1/TRBV3-2
J: TRBJ2-2
size: NA
CDR3: CASSPNQARPISGELFF

V: TRBV19
J: TRBJ2-7
size: NA
CDR3: CATRDRGSYEQYF

V: TRBV2
J: TRBJ1-1
size: few
CDR3: CASKPGREAFF

V: TRBV2
J: TRBJ2-5
size: NA
CDR3: CASSETSGGQETQYF

V: TRBV12-3/TRBV12-4
J: TRBJ2-3
size: few
CDR3: CASSLSWSDTQYF

V: TRBV9
J: TRBJ1-3
size: NA
CDR3: CASSDRPGNTIYF

V: TRBV1
J: TRBJ2-3
size: NA
CDR3: CTSSQERGERVDTQYF

V: TRBV28
J: TRBJ1-2
size: NA
CDR3: CASTLTGGNYGYTF

V: TRBV4-2
J: TRBJ1-3
size: once
CDR3: CASSQGGWGTGNTIYF

V: TRBV7-2
J: TRBJ1-2
size: NA
CDR3: CASSLGNRGLGYTF

V: TRBV5-1
J: TRBJ2-3
size: NA
CDR3: CASSFGSLLPDTQYF

V: TRBV4-1
J: TRBJ2-5
size: NA
CDR3: CASSQESCGEKDSAFWTQYF

V: TRBV7-8
J: TRBJ2-7
size: NA
CDR3: CASLLGGQYYEQYF

V: TRBV9
J: TRBJ1-1
size: NA
CDR3: CASSPWTGNTEAFF

V: TRBV18
J: TRBJ1-2
size: NA
CDR3: CASSPQDAYGYTF

V: TRBV30
J: TRBJ1-3
size: NA
CDR3: CAWNLAAGNTIYF

V: TRBV4-1
J: TRBJ1-2
size: NA
CDR3: CASSGSGNYGYTF

V: TRBV24-1
J: TRBJ1-1
size: NA
CDR3: CATSDFRVDRPLLNTEAFF

V: TRBV5-1
J: TRBJ2-3
size: NA
CDR3: CASSFGGADTDTQYF

V: TRBV9
J: TRBJ1-6
size: NA
CDR3: CASSVVTGGDHNSPLHF

V: TRBV7-9
J: TRBJ2-1
size: once
CDR3: CASSLSSGYNEQFF

V: TRBV6-1
J: TRBJ1-4
size: NA
CDR3: CASSEYGTTNEKLFF

V: TRBV20-1
J: TRBJ1-5
size: once
CDR3: CSASRGGQGISNQPQHF

V: TRBV5-5
J: TRBJ2-6
size: NA
CDR3: CASSLVTGRSSGANVLTF

V: TRBV30
J: TRBJ2-7
size: NA
CDR3: CAWSVPGTGWYEQYF

V: TRBV6-2/TRBV6-3
J: TRBJ2-1
size: NA
CDR3: CASSYSNPDYYEQFF

V: TRBV7-3
J: TRBJ2-3
size: NA
CDR3: CASSPGSFLDTQYF

V: TRBV7-9
J: TRBJ2-1
size: NA
CDR3: CASSLTPSGNEQFF

V: TRBV6-5
J: TRBJ2-5
size: NA
CDR3: CASRPPGLAVETQYF

V: TRBV5-6
J: TRBJ2-5
size: NA
CDR3: CASSLVSGAEETQYF

V: TRBV5-6
J: TRBJ2-5
size: NA
CDR3: CASSLTSGGLETQYF

V: TRBV9
J: TRBJ2-5
size: once
CDR3: CASSDRRVVKTQYF

V: TRBV3-1/TRBV3-2
J: TRBJ2-2
size: NA
CDR3: CASSQQLGGVLFF

V: TRBV3-1/TRBV3-2
J: TRBJ1-1
size: NA
CDR3: CASSQYTGSDTEAFF

V: TRBV5-6
J: TRBJ2-7
size: NA
CDR3: CASSLGIAGGPEQYF

V: TRBV5-6
J: TRBJ2-1
size: NA
CDR3: CASSLGDWNNEQFF

V: TRBV2
J: TRBJ1-3
size: once
CDR3: CASSEQGASGNTIYF

V: TRBV2
J: TRBJ1-6
size: few
CDR3: CASSVQGAYNSPLHF

V: TRBV7-9
J: TRBJ2-3
size: NA
CDR3: CASSPRTADTQYF

V: TRBV5-1
J: TRBJ2-2
size: NA
CDR3: CASSFDRLYTGELFF

V: TRBV5-5
J: TRBJ1-2
size: NA
CDR3: CASSSPGQGAAGYTF

V: TRBV24-1
J: TRBJ1-4
size: once
CDR3: CATSDSGGASEKLFF

V: TRBV6-5
J: TRBJ1-1
size: NA
CDR3: CASRPNRAATEAFF

V: TRBV14
J: TRBJ2-1
size: few
CDR3: CASSSKVRGGASNEQFF

V: TRBV10-3
J: TRBJ1-1
size: NA
CDR3: CANRQGLNTEAFF